One sample yielded the 24 T cell receptor beta chains listed below, sequenced in a study of cytomegalovirus exposure and HLA in healthy donors. Profiling relied on immunoSEQ multiplex PCR, and the TCRdb table lists in-frame clones only, not all of them. The table lists some 140,000 clones, 86% of them singletons. Sequences were obtained from PBMCs. The origin of the receptors is a man younger than 35 in good health and CMV-seropositive.

This chain links TRBV5-8 with TRBJ1-5; 9 bases map to TRBD1. The length of the CDR3 is 15 residues. CDR1 and CDR2 from the germline V gene are SGHTS and YDEGEE. The J segment lost 3 bases and the V segment lost 4 bases, leaving 5 bases of the junction unmatched. Written as DNA, the CDR3 is TGTGCCAGCAGCCCCCGGGACAGGGTCAATCAGCCCCAGCATTTT. Protein product: CASSPRDRVNQPQHF.

The J gene is TRBJ2-7, the V gene TRBV6-5, with 7 bases aligning to TRBD1. Germline CDR1 and CDR2: MNHEY and SVGAGI. V shed 10 bases, J shed 0 bases, and the junction held 12 bases outside the gene matches. The length of the CDR3 is 15 residues. The CDR3 sequence is CAITSRGRDSYEQYF. As DNA, the CDR3 is TGTGCCATTACAAGCAGGGGGAGAGACTCCTACGAGCAGTACTTC.

The rearrangement joins TRBV4-1 to TRBJ2-3; 7 nucleotides agree with TRBD2. The ends lost 3 bases at V and 4 bases at J; junction bases unmatched: 13. CDR1 is MGHRA, CDR2 YSYEKL, per germline. The CDR3 length is 17 residues. The chain's CDR3 is CASSQTGVGGSPDTQYF. The CDR3, as DNA: TGCGCCAGCAGCCAGACGGGGGTGGGGGGGTCCCCAGATACGCAGTATTTT.

In the case of this clone: Different DNA sequences within this sample yield the same CDR3. The rearrangement joins TRBV6-5 to TRBJ1-4; TRBD1 matches 9 bases. Losses at the gene ends were 5 bases for V and 8 bases for J; bases not matched to a gene: 3. The CDR3 totals 13 residues. Germline V CDR1 and CDR2: MNHEY, SVGAGI. CDR3 in amino acids: CASSPDRGEKLFF. CDR3 in DNA: TGTGCCAGCAGTCCCGACAGGGGGGAAAAACTGTTTTTT.

The rearrangement uses TRBV7-2 and TRBJ2-1; 13 bases are a match to TRBD2. The V gene end was trimmed by 0 bases and the J gene end by 6 bases; junction bases not matched to a gene: 2. The germline V gene encodes CDR1 SGHTA and CDR2 FQGNSA. This CDR3 spans 16 amino acids. CDR3 nucleotide sequence: TGTGCCAGCAGCTTAGCGAGGACTAGCGGGGGCAATGAGCAGTTCTTC. The encoded protein is CASSLARTSGGNEQFF.

The V gene is TRBV25-1, the J gene TRBJ1-5; D uncertain. The germline V gene encodes CDR1 MGHDK and CDR2 SYGVNS. Deletions cut 6 bases from V and 0 bases from J, with 18 bases between. CDR3 length: 17 amino acids. This chain's CDR3 is CASRRRKIFYSNQPQHF. The CDR3 nucleotides are TGTGCCAGCAGGAGGCGGAAGATCTTTTATAGCAATCAGCCCCAGCATTTT.

In nucleotides, the CDR3 is TGTGCCAGCAGTGTGAGCGGGAGGACACACTACGAGCAGTACTTC. Protein product: CASSVSGRTHYEQYF. The chain couples TRBV13 to TRBJ2-7, with 9 bases fitting TRBD2. Unmatched junction bases numbered 9, after V lost 6 bases and J lost 3 bases. CDR1 PRHDT and CDR2 FYEKMQ come from the germline V gene (reference sequence). The CDR3 sequence is 15 residues long.

For the CDR3, the DNA is TGTGCCAGTAGTAACATACGGGACACGAAAGAGACCCAGTACTTC. Its protein product is CASSNIRDTKETQYF. The rearrangement links TRBV19 to TRBJ2-5; maybe TRBD1 (6 bases). The germline V and J ends were trimmed by 4 bases and 3 bases, with 15 bases remaining between them. Germline V gene sequence: CDR1 LNHDA, CDR2 SQIVND (reference sequence). This CDR3 comprises 15 residues. Together with reference TRBV19 and TRBJ2-5, the CDR3 gives the full variable domain: DGGITQSPKYLFRKEGQNVTLSCEQNLNHDAMYWYRQDPGQGLRLIYYSQIVNDFQKGDIAEGYSVSREKKESFPLTVTSAQKNPTAFYLCASSNIRDTKETQYFGPGTRLLVL.

The chain carries TRBV10-3 and TRBJ2-4; D not resolved. The germline gives CDR1 ENHRY, CDR2 SYGVKD. With 10 bases removed from V and 0 bases from J, the gap between germline ends came to 4 bases. This CDR3 is built from 11 residues. This CDR3 reads CATLAKNIQYF. In nucleotides, the CDR3 is TGTGCCACCCTAGCCAAAAACATTCAGTACTTC.

This sequence joins TRBV6-5 and TRBJ2-7; TRBD1 matches 9 bases. CDR3 size: 15 residues. J was trimmed by 3 bases and V by 6 bases; bases with no gene match: 9. From germline, CDR1 is MNHEY and CDR2 SVGAGI. CDR3 DNA: TGTGCCAGCAGACCGGGACAGGGTATTGTCTACGAGCAGTACTTC. It codes for CASRPGQGIVYEQYF.

This clone was found once. V and J are TRBV9 and TRBJ2-7, with D tentatively TRBD1 (6 bases). The CDR3 covers 14 residues. Germline assignment: CDR1 SGDLS and CDR2 YYNGEE. Deletions cut 0 bases from V and 5 bases from J, with 12 bases between. CDR3 bases: TGTGCCAGCAGCGTAGGGGGGCAGTATGACGAGCAGTACTTC. As protein: CASSVGGQYDEQYF.

V and J are TRBV6-5 and TRBJ2-3; D is possibly TRBD1 (6 bases). Trimming cost V 7 bases and J 0 bases, with 11 bases left between them. The CDR3 runs 14 residues. Germline values: CDR1 MNHEY, CDR2 SVGAGI. The CDR3: CASKAGVSTDTQYF. The CDR3 DNA is TGTGCCAGCAAAGCAGGGGTGAGCACAGATACGCAGTATTTT.

The chain employs TRBV6-5 and TRBJ1-2; D gene ambiguous. The CDR3 is made up of 14 amino acids. Deletions cut 2 bases from V and 3 bases from J, with 10 bases between. Germline V gives CDR1 MNHEY, CDR2 SVGAGI. CDR3: CASSYESLDYGYTF. The CDR3 DNA sequence: TGTGCCAGCAGTTACGAGAGCTTAGACTATGGCTACACCTTC.

V gene TRBV27 combines with J gene TRBJ2-7; TRBD2 matches 9 bases. Germline loops: CDR1 MNHEY, CDR2 SMNVEV (reference sequence). J gave up 5 bases and V 4 bases, and 12 bases lay outside the gene matches. The CDR3 is 16 residues long. As DNA, the CDR3 is TGTGCCAGCAGTTCCAACAGCGGGAGGATTTCCCACGAGCAGTACTTC. It translates to CASSSNSGRISHEQYF.

V usage is TRBV14 and J usage is TRBJ1-1; D remains ambiguous. This CDR3 is built from 14 residues. Trimming removed 9 bases from V and 4 bases from J, with 18 bases in between. Germline V gene lookup returns CDR1 SGHDN and CDR2 FVKESK. This CDR3 reads CASEALVVRTEAFF. In DNA form, the CDR3 reads TGTGCCAGTGAGGCGTTGGTGGTACGCACTGAAGCTTTCTTT.

This clone was counted once. The chain uses TRBV10-3 and TRBJ2-7, with 9 bases aligning to TRBD1. Unmatched junction bases numbered 10, after V lost 5 bases and J lost 2 bases. The CDR3 contains 16 residues. From germline, CDR1 is ENHRY and CDR2 SYGVKD. CDR3 region: CAISPGTGNGTYEQYF. CDR3 coding DNA: TGTGCCATCAGTCCCGGGACAGGGAACGGAACCTACGAGCAGTACTTC.

V usage is TRBV29-1 and J usage is TRBJ2-3; D may be TRBD2 (5 bases). V dropped 6 bases and J dropped 4 bases, with 17 bases sitting between them. Per the germline V gene, CDR1 is SQVTM and CDR2 is ANQGSEA. This CDR3 spans 14 amino acids. CDR3 in DNA: TGCAGCGTCGCCCCGGGGTCTCGGGCAGATACGCAGTATTTT. Translated: CSVAPGSRADTQYF.

V gene TRBV10-2 combines with J gene TRBJ1-2; 9 nucleotides align to TRBD1. Unmatched junction bases numbered 6, after V lost 5 bases and J lost 5 bases. The CDR3 is made up of 14 amino acids. Germline CDR1 is WSHSY and CDR2 is SAAADI. The CDR3 spells CASSSSGTGYGYTF. The DNA of the CDR3 is TGCGCCAGCAGTTCCTCGGGGACAGGGTATGGCTACACCTTC.

The sample holds one count of this clone. The chain recombines TRBV27 with TRBJ1-2; a possible D gene is TRBD1 (5 bases). The CDR3 loop spans 13 amino acids. Germline V CDR1 and CDR2: MNHEY, SMNVEV (reference sequence). V was pared by 6 bases and J by 4 bases, with 12 bases between. The DNA of the CDR3 is TGTGCCAGCAGCCCGGGGGTTGGCTATGGCTACACCTTC. Translation: CASSPGVGYGYTF.

The rearrangement links TRBV19 to TRBJ2-1; the match to TRBD2 covers 7 bases. Germline-derived CDR1 and CDR2 are LNHDA and SQIVND (reference sequence). This CDR3 comprises 15 residues. Trimming took 3 bases from V and 2 from J; bases not matched to a gene: 4. CDR3 in DNA: TGTGCCAGTAGTATCTTGCGGGAGCCCTACAATGAGCAGTTCTTC. Translation: CASSILREPYNEQFF.

The V gene is TRBV18, the J gene TRBJ1-5, with a weak D call TRBD1 (5 bases). V lost 5 bases and J 0 bases, leaving 14 bases between the germline ends. There are 16 residues in the CDR3. Germline loops: CDR1 KGHSH, CDR2 LQKENI. The CDR3 coding sequence is TGTGCCAGCTCATCCGGTGGGGCAAATAGCAATCAGCCCCAGCATTTT. Encoded protein: CASSSGGANSNQPQHF. The entire variable domain, with the rest obtained from reference TRBV18 and TRBJ1-5, is as follows: NAGVMQNPRHLVRRRGQEARLRCSPMKGHSHVYWYRQLPEEGLKFMVYLQKENIIDESGMPKERFSAEFPKEGPSILRIQQVVRGDSAAYFCASSSGGANSNQPQHFGDGTRLSIL.

The V call is TRBV6-1, the J call TRBJ1-5; possibly TRBD1 for D (5 bases). The germline V gene has CDR1 MNHNS and CDR2 SASEGT. Trimming stripped 2 bases from V and 1 base from J, with 12 bases between. The CDR3 is 16 amino acids. The CDR3 nucleotides read TGTGCCAGCAGTGAATGGGGGGTTGGAAGCAATCAGCCCCAGCATTTT. Translation gives CASSEWGVGSNQPQHF.

This chain connects TRBV11-2 to TRBJ2-3, with 12 bases identical to TRBD2. The junction had 6 bases not matched to a gene; V was cut back by 3 bases and J by 8 bases. Germline values: CDR1 SGHAT, CDR2 FQNNGV. The CDR3 runs 15 residues. The CDR3 loop is CASSFPSGRAGTQYF. The DNA for the CDR3 is TGTGCCAGCAGCTTCCCTAGCGGGAGGGCCGGTACGCAGTATTTT.

The genes are TRBV2 and TRBJ2-5; 13 bases are shared with TRBD2. V lost 10 bases, J lost 7 bases, and 12 bases stayed unmatched. The CDR3 has 15 amino acids. Germline loops: CDR1 SNHLY, CDR2 FYNNEI. CDR3: CAIRGGLAGSGTQYF. CDR3 in DNA: TGTGCCATCCGGGGGGGACTAGCGGGATCGGGGACCCAGTACTTC.